This T cell receptor beta chain was recorded in a study of blood T cell repertoires in COVID-19. About the study: The study drew acute and convalescent COVID-19 samples from the United States, Italy and Spain. In each case, the material was cDNA or gDNA derived from T cells, B-cell-depleted T cells, or PBMCs.

How the authors handled the data: Estimation of nucleated cell counts was performed using reference gene primer amplification. Repertoires were generated with immunoSEQ multiplex PCR, while TCRdb's copy carries only in-frame clones and drops some. D and trimming come from the DNA, and the V and J calls and clone size come from that table. The sample has tens of thousands of clones, more than 90% seen once; the top ten hold around 4%. The sequencing sample was made of peripheral blood. This TCR was sampled from a human donor with active COVID-19. The donor label of this sample is uncertain.

CDR3 bases: TGTGCCAGCAGCTTGGGGACAGGAGTGGTGGATACGCAGTATTTT. This gives the protein CASSLGTGVVDTQYF. The chain combines TRBV7-9 with TRBJ2-3; 8 positions agree with TRBD1. V lost 3 bases and J lost 6; bases outside the gene matches: 8. Germline lookup yields CDR1 SEHNR and CDR2 FQNEAQ (reference sequence). The CDR3 sequence is 15 residues long.